This T cell receptor beta chain was profiled in a study of long-term antiretroviral therapy in people with HIV. Study-wide findings and caveats: Clones expanded before ART dominated the repertoire at all time points.

Each sample contained about 1-10 million cryopreserved PBMC, thawed before DNA extraction. Survey-level immunoSEQ v3.0 assays were run. Measured with immunoSEQ multiplex PCR; TCRdb has only the in-frame clones, and not every one. The sample records 20,000 to 25,000 clones, under 90% being singletons. On this clone itself: Antigen specificity is unknown.

The receptor's source is a middle-aged man with HIV. Material: unsorted PBMCs, obtained 2.4 years after starting antiretroviral therapy.

Here the CDR3 DNA reads TGTGCCAGCAGCCAACACACTGAAGCTTTCTTT. Translated, it gives CASSQHTEAFF. The gene calls are TRBV11-2 and TRBJ1-1, with unresolved D. The CDR3 contains 11 residues. Trimming removed 5 bases at V and 3 bases at J, with 4 bases between. Germline CDR1 SGHAT, CDR2 FQNNGV.